This T cell receptor beta chain was identified in a study of human thymus T cells. General study points: Apparent bias marked the V and J gene usage of thymic and blood repertoires.

The CDR3 runs 13 residues. Germline-derived CDR1 and CDR2 are MNHEY and SMNVEV (reference sequence). J lost 4 bases, V lost 6 bases, and 4 bases had no gene match. Regarding this clone: No antigen is known for it.

Corrective surgery for congenital heart defects was being performed on the healthy Finnish infants who served as donors. A roughly 0.45-1 mL peripheral blood aliquot was taken intraoperatively from four of eight donors. The assay was immunoSEQ multiplex PCR, and TCRdb's table has in-frame clones only and misses some. This sample has about 50,000 clones, with about 95% found just once. The sequence was collected from a girl under three years old with a congenital heart defect but otherwise immunologically healthy. The sequencing input was blood. This chain links TRBV27 with TRBJ2-5; 8 nucleotides match TRBD1. CDR3 nucleotides: TGTGCCAGCAGCAGCAGGGGGCGAGAGACCCAGTACTTC. This sequence encodes CASSSRGRETQYF.